This TCR beta chain was recovered during a study of T-cell memory formation after mild COVID-19. The CDR3 contains 16 residues. V lost 3 bases and J lost 4; bases outside the gene matches: 9. TCRdb reprocessed the 5' RACE reads with MiXCR, giving one entry per CDR3 protein. The repertoire includes fewer than 95,000 distinct CDR3 sequences, about 12% of them detected once, and 27% sits in the top ten. Input material: PBMCs or a T cell subset sorted from them (not recorded which). The sequence came from an adult woman who had mild COVID-19 (a few samples of this study predate the infection). Cell type and time point are not known. V usage is TRBV12-3 or TRBV12-4 and J usage is TRBJ2-5; 9 bases map to TRBD2. The CDR3 protein is CASSFGSGRFGETQYF. CDR3 nucleotide sequence: TGTGCCAGCAGTTTCGGTAGCGGGAGATTTGGAGAGACCCAGTACTTC.